A single sample gave rise to the 27 T cell receptor beta chains below, sequenced in a study of blood T cell repertoires in COVID-19. The repertoire was sequenced with immunoSEQ multiplex PCR; TCRdb's copy has only in-frame clones and lacks some. This table holds over 250,000 clones, roughly 87% found once. The specimen sequenced was PBMCs or T cells enriched from blood (not recorded which). Every receptor here comes from a woman younger than 45 who had recovered from COVID-19.

V usage is TRBV19 and J usage is TRBJ1-5; D perhaps matches TRBD1 (5 bases). The germline V and J ends were trimmed by 4 bases and 4 bases, with 17 bases remaining between them. The CDR3 loop spans 16 amino acids. CDR1 and CDR2 (germline): LNHDA, SQIVND (reference sequence). CDR3 DNA sequence: TGTGCCAGTAGTAACCCCTCCGCGGGACCTAATCAGCCCCAGCATTTT. It is translated as CASSNPSAGPNQPQHF.

For the CDR3, the DNA is TGTGCCAGCAGTATGCGCGGACAGGGGGATACGCAGTATTTT. Translated, it gives CASSMRGQGDTQYF. This chain joins TRBV6-2 or TRBV6-3 and TRBJ2-3; 9 positions match TRBD1. CDR1 and CDR2 from the germline V gene are MNHEY and SVGEGT. V shed 5 bases and J 6 bases; nucleotides not matched to a gene: 6. CDR3 size: 14 residues.

This clone appeared once. The J gene is TRBJ2-3, the V gene TRBV5-1, with D uncertain. Germline V CDR1 and CDR2: SGHRS, YFSETQ. This CDR3 region has 17 residues. V lost 0 bases, J lost 0 bases, and 14 bases lay in between. The CDR3 DNA follows: TGCGCCAGCAGCTTGGCCCTACTAACTCATAGCACAGATACGCAGTATTTT. Translation: CASSLALLTHSTDTQYF.

The chain combines TRBV19 with TRBJ1-2; D is unresolved. Trimming removed 9 bases at V and 1 base at J, with 15 bases between. The CDR3 spans 14 residues. Germline V gene lookup returns CDR1 LNHDA and CDR2 SQIVND (reference sequence). The DNA of the CDR3 is TGTGCCAGCACCCTGCGGTCTGTTAACTATGGCTACACCTTC. Its protein product is CASTLRSVNYGYTF.

This clone has only one observation. The gene calls are TRBV24-1 and TRBJ1-2; D remains ambiguous. This CDR3 is built from 11 residues. The germline CDR1 and CDR2 sequences are KGHDR and SFDVKD. V lost 3 bases and J lost 9, with 7 bases in between. The chain's CDR3 is CATSDPPSYTF. The CDR3 coding sequence is TGTGCCACCAGTGATCCGCCTAGCTACACCTTC.

CDR3 sequence reads: CSALPSGGYYNEQFF. CDR3 DNA sequence: TGCAGCGCCCTCCCAAGCGGGGGCTATTACAATGAGCAGTTCTTC. This chain connects TRBV29-1 to TRBJ2-1, with TRBD2 identical over 8 bases. Germline V gene sequence: CDR1 SQVTM, CDR2 ANQGSEA. The J segment lost 4 bases and the V segment lost 7 bases, leaving 12 bases of the junction unmatched. This CDR3 is built from 15 residues.

The V and J genes are TRBV11-3 and TRBJ1-1, with TRBD1 matching over 9 bases. This CDR3 spans 15 amino acids. The junction had 3 bases not matched to a gene; V was cut back by 3 bases and J by 1 base. Germline V gives CDR1 SGHNT, CDR2 YENEEA. The CDR3 reads CASSFGTGSNTEAFF. The CDR3 region has the DNA TGTGCCAGCAGCTTCGGGACAGGGTCGAACACTGAAGCTTTCTTT.

The gene calls are TRBV10-3 and TRBJ1-2; D not certain. The CDR3 loop spans 12 amino acids. Germline V gene lookup returns CDR1 ENHRY and CDR2 SYGVKD. Trimming left V 3 bases short and J 8 bases short, with 10 bases between. The CDR3 DNA sequence: TGTGCCATCAGTGAAGGACTTACAGGCTACACCTTC. Translating gives CAISEGLTGYTF.

This chain links TRBV19 with TRBJ2-7; 10 bases line up with TRBD1. V shed 6 bases, J shed 6 bases, and the junction held 5 bases outside the gene matches. The CDR3 totals 13 residues. The V gene's germline CDR1 is LNHDA and CDR2 SQIVND (reference sequence). CDR3 nucleotide sequence: TGTGCCAGTAGAAGGGGACAGGGGAGCGAGCAGTACTTC. Its protein is CASRRGQGSEQYF.

Notes on this clone: Other DNA variants within this sample encode the same CDR3. This chain connects TRBV5-1 to TRBJ2-1, with D possibly being TRBD1 (6 bases). Trimming stripped 0 bases from V and 4 bases from J, with 11 bases between. The CDR3 runs 15 residues. Germline CDR1 reads SGHRS; CDR2 reads YFSETQ. The CDR3 sequence is CASSLAGGLYNEQFF. The CDR3 DNA reads TGCGCCAGCAGCTTGGCTGGGGGCCTATACAATGAGCAGTTCTTC. Full variable domain (missing parts from reference TRBV5-1 and TRBJ2-1): KAGVTQTPRYLIKTRGQQVTLSCSPISGHRSVSWYQQTPGQGLQFLFEYFSETQRNKGNFPGRFSGRQFSNSRSEMNVSTLELGDSALYLCASSLAGGLYNEQFFGPGTRLTVL.

V usage is TRBV6-2 or TRBV6-3 and J usage is TRBJ1-4; 7 positions agree with TRBD1. The CDR3 is 14 residues long. CDR1 is MNHEY, CDR2 SVGEGT, per germline. V dropped 6 bases and J dropped 6; count of bases not matched to a gene: 7. The CDR3 spells CASSPTGNYEKLFF. DNA of the CDR3: TGTGCCAGCAGCCCGACAGGGAATTATGAAAAACTGTTTTTT.

CDR3 nucleotides: TGTGCCAGCAGTTTATCTTCGGGCGCAGGGGACTACGAGCAGTACTTC. It specifies CASSLSSGAGDYEQYF. The rearrangement joins TRBV27 to TRBJ2-7, with D maybe TRBD1 (6 bases). Germline assignment: CDR1 MNHEY and CDR2 SMNVEV (reference sequence). The CDR3 length is 16 residues. The germline V and J ends were trimmed by 0 bases and 3 bases, with 15 bases remaining between them.

For this clone: Germline is not matched at one junction end, which may reflect a read error. The genes are TRBV9 and TRBJ1-2; TRBD1 is a possible D gene (5 bases). CDR1 is SGDLS and CDR2 is YYNGEE in the germline V gene. The CDR3 spans 15 residues. CDR3 sequence (DNA): TGTGCCAGCAGCGTAGCATCATTGGACAACTCTGGCTACACCTTC. This encodes CASSVASLDNSGYTF.

This sequence joins TRBV7-8 and TRBJ1-1, with 7 nucleotides matching TRBD1. The CDR3 extends over 14 amino acids. Germline CDR1 is SGHVS and CDR2 is FQNEAQ. Losses at the gene ends were 5 bases for V and 3 bases for J; bases not matched to a gene: 6. CDR3 region: CASSRRDSDTEAFF. The CDR3 DNA reads TGTGCCAGCAGCAGACGGGACAGTGACACTGAAGCTTTCTTT.

The genes are TRBV28 and TRBJ1-1; 7 positions agree with TRBD1. Germline CDR1 and CDR2: MDHEN and SYDVKM. CDR3 length equals 14 residues. V lost 6 bases and J lost 7; bases outside the gene matches: 11. The CDR3 region has the DNA TGTGCCAGCAGGCTCCCGGGGACAGTATTTGAAGCTTTCTTT. As protein: CASRLPGTVFEAFF.

This clone has just a few counts. This chain's CDR3 is CASSSDTGYTF. The CDR3 region has the DNA TGTGCCAGCAGCTCCGACACTGGCTACACCTTC. The chain has TRBV5-4 and TRBJ1-2; D remains ambiguous. The V and J ends lost 3 bases and 7 bases respectively, with 7 bases between them. CDR3 length: 11 amino acids. Looked up from germline, CDR1 is SGHNT and CDR2 is YYREEE (reference sequence).

The chain joins TRBV29-1 to TRBJ2-1, with no clear D. Germline loops: CDR1 SQVTM, CDR2 ANQGSEA. V was trimmed by 3 bases and J by 9 bases, leaving 9 bases between them. The length of the CDR3 is 11 residues. The CDR3 protein is CSVELYSEQFF. For the CDR3, the DNA is TGCAGCGTTGAGCTGTATAGTGAGCAGTTCTTC.

V usage is TRBV4-3 and J usage is TRBJ2-7, with D perhaps matching TRBD1 (5 bases). Per the germline V gene, CDR1 is LGHNA and CDR2 is YSLEER. The V end was cut by 3 bases, the J end by 2 bases, with 17 bases between. CDR3 length equals 16 residues. CDR3 loop: CASSHLQGLPTYEQYF. CDR3 nucleotides: TGCGCCAGCAGCCATTTGCAGGGTCTACCAACCTACGAGCAGTACTTC.

The chain employs TRBV2 and TRBJ1-4; tentative D call: TRBD1 (6 bases). The CDR3 totals 14 residues. Trimming removed 5 bases at V and 2 bases at J, with 9 bases between. From germline, CDR1 is SNHLY and CDR2 FYNNEI. CDR3 DNA: TGTGCCAGCAGTAACAGGGCCACTAATGAAAAACTGTTTTTT. Residues: CASSNRATNEKLFF.

This chain connects TRBV6-2 or TRBV6-3 to TRBJ2-2; 9 bases align to TRBD1. From germline, CDR1 is MNHEY and CDR2 SVGEGT. CDR3 length: 15 amino acids. With 5 bases clipped from V and 1 base from J, the junction kept 2 bases outside the gene matches. CDR3 sequence reads: CASSPDRGNTGELFF. DNA of the CDR3: TGTGCCAGCAGTCCGGACAGGGGGAACACCGGGGAGCTGTTTTTT.

The table lists this clone with a count of one. V gene TRBV27 combines with J gene TRBJ2-7, with D perhaps TRBD1 (6 bases). This CDR3 is built from 13 residues. Germline CDR1 and CDR2: MNHEY and SMNVEV (reference sequence). Trimming left V 2 bases short and J 4 bases short, with 9 bases between. CDR3 residues: CASSLNRVYEQYF. The CDR3 DNA sequence: TGTGCCAGCAGTTTAAACAGGGTGTACGAGCAGTACTTC.

CDR3 residues: CAIRRTDIGYTF. Written as DNA, the CDR3 is TGTGCCATCAGGAGGACAGATATTGGCTACACCTTC. J is TRBJ1-2 and V is TRBV10-3, with D tentatively TRBD1 (6 bases). This CDR3 region has 12 residues. V was clipped by 6 bases and J by 7 bases, with 12 bases between them. Germline CDR1 is ENHRY and CDR2 is SYGVKD.

The V and J genes are TRBV7-5 and TRBJ1-3; the listed D gene, TRBD1, was not tested against the DNA. TRBV7-5 is marked as a pseudogene. There are 19 residues in the CDR3. As DNA, the CDR3 is TGTGCCAGAAGCCGCCCCGGGACAGGTGAGCATCATTCTGGAAACACCATATATTTT. The encoded protein is CARSRPGTGEHHSGNTIYF.

The chain carries TRBV15 and TRBJ1-1, with D possibly matching TRBD1 (5 bases). CDR3 length equals 13 residues. Germline lookup yields CDR1 LNHNV and CDR2 YYDKDF (reference sequence). Trimming pared 1 base from V and 4 bases from J, leaving 7 bases between. The CDR3 sequence is CATSRVQGTEAFF. The CDR3 DNA reads TGTGCCACCAGCAGAGTCCAGGGCACTGAAGCTTTCTTT.

This clone was observed once. The same CDR3 can be traced to other DNA sequences in this sample. The chain is built from TRBV5-1 and TRBJ1-1; 10 bases match TRBD1. J was trimmed by 1 base and V by 4 bases; bases with no gene match: 7. Germline CDR1 reads SGHRS; CDR2 reads YFSETQ. This CDR3 is built from 16 residues. The CDR3 nucleotides read TGCGCCAGCAGCCCAGACAGGGGGCGTCGGAACACTGAAGCTTTCTTT. It encodes CASSPDRGRRNTEAFF.

The J gene is TRBJ2-5, the V gene TRBV7-2, with D maybe TRBD2 (5 bases). The CDR3 has 14 residues. The V gene lost 5 bases and the J gene lost 0 bases, with 10 bases spanning the gap. Germline CDR1 and CDR2: SGHTA and FQGNSA. CDR3 protein: CASSTLAYQETQYF. As DNA, the CDR3 is TGTGCCAGCAGCACCCTAGCTTACCAAGAGACCCAGTACTTC.

This clone was recorded only once. This chain connects TRBV13 to TRBJ2-3; D possibly corresponds to TRBD1 (6 bases). V gave up 0 bases and J gave up 5 bases, with 18 bases separating them. The CDR3 extends over 17 amino acids. CDR1 PRHDT and CDR2 FYEKMQ come from the germline V gene (reference sequence). CDR3 in amino acids: CASSLGSQGTRGDTQYF. The CDR3 nucleotides are TGTGCCAGCAGCTTAGGTTCACAGGGTACAAGAGGAGATACGCAGTATTTT.